Listed here is a single T cell receptor (beta chain). Its antigen remains unidentified. This sample was taken from a study of T cell repertoires in cytomegalovirus infection. Study-wide background: Carrying CMV and the relevant HLA type showed in public TCR beta signatures.

Study conclusions and caveats: It was HLA-C-restricted CMV-specific TCR beta clonotypes that dominated the response ex vivo.

The CDR3 has 15 amino acids. Per the germline V gene, CDR1 is MNHEY and CDR2 is SMNVEV (reference sequence). V lost 1 base and J 4 bases, leaving 10 bases between the germline ends. TCRdb reanalysed the reads using MiXCR and keeps one entry per CDR3 protein. This table holds about 740,000 distinct CDR3 sequences, about a third found once. What was sequenced was PBMCs. The J gene is TRBJ2-2, the V gene TRBV27, with D possibly matching TRBD1 (5 bases). The TCR was taken from a human donor in good health (CMV status not recorded). Some clones in this sample may be carry-over from other donors' samples. The CDR3 region is CASSLWQGSTGELFF. In DNA form, the CDR3 reads TGTGCCAGCAGTTTATGGCAGGGAAGCACCGGGGAGCTGTTTTTT.